This TCR beta chain was documented in a study of OX40 agonist ivuxolimab in advanced cancers. This CDR3 is 10 amino acids long. Trimming left V 8 bases short and J 4 bases short, with 6 bases between. CDR1 and CDR2 from the germline V gene are MNHEY and SMNVEV (reference sequence). Clones were read by immunoSEQ multiplex PCR, and TCRdb kept only the in-frame ones, dropping some. The sample shows 44,000 or so clones, 88% of them seen only once. The chain has TRBV27 and TRBJ2-7; no firm D call. The sequence was collected from an adult with an advanced solid tumor such as melanoma, head and neck, liver or kidney cancer. The material was CD4+ or CD8+ T cells sorted from blood, obtained in a trial of the OX40 agonist ivuxolimab. The CDR3 DNA reads as TGTGCCAGCGGCAATTACGAGCAGTACTTC. Protein: CASGNYEQYF.